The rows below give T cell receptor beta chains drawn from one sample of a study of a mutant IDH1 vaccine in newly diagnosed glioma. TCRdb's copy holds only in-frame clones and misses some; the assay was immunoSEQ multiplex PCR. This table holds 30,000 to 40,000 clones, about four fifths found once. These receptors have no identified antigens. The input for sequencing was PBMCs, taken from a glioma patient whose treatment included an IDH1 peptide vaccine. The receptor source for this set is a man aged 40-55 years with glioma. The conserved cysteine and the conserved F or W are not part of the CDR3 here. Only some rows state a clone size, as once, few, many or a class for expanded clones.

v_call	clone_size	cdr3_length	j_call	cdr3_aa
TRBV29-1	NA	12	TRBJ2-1	SVGRAISYNEQF
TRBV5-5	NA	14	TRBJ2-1	ASSLTSGQSYNEQF
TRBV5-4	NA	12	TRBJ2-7	ASSPRGGTYEQY
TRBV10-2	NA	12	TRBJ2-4	ASSERIQGNIQY
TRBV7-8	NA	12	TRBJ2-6	ASSLGPGANVLT
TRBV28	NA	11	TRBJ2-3	ASSGGSTDTQY
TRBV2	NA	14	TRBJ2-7	ASSEIGGPGGYEQY
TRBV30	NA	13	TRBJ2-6	AWSVGGSGANVLT
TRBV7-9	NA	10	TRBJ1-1	ASSPQDGQAF
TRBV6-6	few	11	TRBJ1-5	ASSFYSNQPQH
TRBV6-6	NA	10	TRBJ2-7	ASSSVLYEQY
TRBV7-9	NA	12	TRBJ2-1	ASSLAQRGTEQF
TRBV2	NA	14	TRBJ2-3	ASSEWGREGTDTQY
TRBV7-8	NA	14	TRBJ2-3	ASSLGRTSPTDTQY